A selection of T cell receptor beta chains follows, all from one sample in a study of T cell changes during pregnancy in multiple sclerosis. The method was immunoSEQ multiplex PCR; TCRdb's version includes in-frame clones alone and lacks a portion of them. The sample yields about 51,000 clones, 85% to 95% seen once. The material was CD4+ T cells from peripheral blood mononuclear cells, obtained in the second trimester of pregnancy. The origin of the receptors is a female donor with multiple sclerosis, enrolled in a pregnancy study. The CDR3 runs from the conserved cysteine through the conserved F or W. Each record gives: V gene, clone size, D gene, J gene, CDR3 protein, CDR3 DNA. A D gene is named only where the DNA matches it firmly. Clone size is shown for a subset of rows, as once, few, many or a class of expanded clone.

>TRBV30|-|TRBD1|TRBJ1-2
CAWSARQGNLYGYTF
TGTGCCTGGAGTGCCCGACAGGGGAACCTCTATGGCTACACCTTC
>TRBV9|-|TRBD2|TRBJ2-7
CASSVGAQLEGSGASYEQYF
TGTGCCAGCAGCGTAGGGGCCCAATTGGAGGGTAGCGGGGCCTCCTACGAGCAGTACTTC
>TRBV27|-|TRBD1|TRBJ1-5
CASSPLQGAGPQHF
TGTGCCAGCAGTCCCCTACAGGGGGCCGGGCCCCAGCATTTT
>TRBV4-3|-|TRBD2|TRBJ2-7
CASSLLLAGGREQYF
TGCGCCAGCAGCCTGCTTTTAGCGGGGGGGCGCGAGCAGTACTTC
>TRBV15|-|TRBD1|TRBJ1-2
CATSRGQGIGGYTF
TGTGCCACCAGCAGAGGACAGGGGATCGGTGGCTACACCTTC
>TRBV11-3|-|TRBD1|TRBJ2-2
CASSPQTGTGELFF
TGTGCCAGCAGCCCGCAGACAGGGACCGGGGAGCTGTTTTTT
>TRBV19|-|-|TRBJ1-2
CASGLFDRSDGYTF
TGTGCCAGTGGACTATTCGACAGATCTGATGGCTACACCTTC
>TRBV7-2|few|-|TRBJ2-3
CASSFQGGGADTQYF
TGTGCCAGCAGCTTCCAGGGGGGAGGCGCAGATACGCAGTATTTT
>TRBV7-8|-|-|TRBJ1-1
CASSQGEGLLGTEAFF
TGTGCCAGCAGCCAAGGGGAAGGGCTCTTGGGGACTGAAGCTTTCTTT
>TRBV15|-|-|TRBJ1-2
CATSRGEGGYGYTF
TGTGCCACCAGCAGAGGGGAAGGAGGCTATGGCTACACCTTC
>TRBV7-2|-|-|TRBJ2-7
CASSPPRGSYEQYF
TGTGCCAGCAGCCCCCCCCGGGGGTCCTACGAGCAGTACTTC
>TRBV5-4|-|-|TRBJ1-3
CASSLTAGNTIYF
TGTGCCAGCAGCTTGACAGCTGGAAACACCATATATTTT